This T cell receptor (beta chain) was profiled in a study of OX40 agonist ivuxolimab in advanced cancers. For the study at large: In this cohort, patients received ivuxolimab, an agonistic anti-OX40 (CD134) antibody. Cancers in dose escalation were hepatocellular, melanoma, renal cell and head and neck. The dose of intravenous ivuxolimab that patients received every 2 weeks ranged from 0.01 to 10 mg/kg. The study's findings and limits: Clonal expansion from baseline to week 6 occurred in both CD4+ and CD8+ T cells.

Between the trimmed V and J ends, which lost 4 bases and 5 bases, there was a span of 9 bases. CDR1 and CDR2 from the germline V gene are SGHDT and YYEEEE. The CDR3 is 13 amino acids. Here immunoSEQ multiplex PCR was the method, and the copy in TCRdb shows in-frame clones only, minus some. The table has about 50,000 clones, 90% to 95% seen once. With respect to this clone: Its antigen is not known.

The gene calls are TRBV5-6 and TRBJ1-4; D gene unclear. The material sequenced was CD4+ or CD8+ T cells sorted from blood, taken in a trial of the OX40 agonist ivuxolimab. This TCR came from an adult with an advanced solid tumor such as melanoma, head and neck, liver or kidney cancer. The CDR3 nucleotides are TGTGCCAGCAGCGGGGTGGGGAATGAAAAACTGTTTTTT. This codes for CASSGVGNEKLFF. Looking up the rest from reference TRBV5-6 and TRBJ1-4 gives the full variable domain: DAGVTQSPTHLIKTRGQQVTLRCSPKSGHDTVSWYQQALGQGPQFIFQYYEEEERQRGNFPDRFSGHQFPNYSSELNVNALLLGDSALYLCASSGVGNEKLFFGSGTQLSVL.